The rows below give T cell receptor beta chains drawn from one sample of a study of T-cell memory formation after mild COVID-19. TCRdb analysed the 5' RACE reads with MiXCR anew, one entry per CDR3 protein. The table includes around 340,000 distinct CDR3 sequences, 14% detected once. Sequencing input: PBMCs or a T cell subset sorted from them (not recorded which). All receptors derive from a man aged 18-30 years who had mild COVID-19 (a few samples of this study predate the infection). Cell type and time point are not known. CDR3s include the opening cysteine and the closing phenylalanine or tryptophan. Fields, in order: J gene, V gene, D gene, clone size, CDR3 DNA, CDR3 protein. D genes are given only for firm matches. Clone size, where shown, is once, few, many, or a class for clones that have expanded.

>TRBJ2-3|TRBV29-1|TRBD1|many
TGCAGCGTAACAGGGGTTTGGGCAGATACGCAGTATTTT
CSVTGVWADTQYF
>TRBJ1-5|TRBV29-1|-|-
TGCAGCGTTGTCGCAGAAGGCAATCAGCCCCAGCATTTT
CSVVAEGNQPQHF
>TRBJ1-2|TRBV19|TRBD1|few
TGTGCCAGTAGTAAGGACAGGGCTCCAAACCCATATGGCTACACCTTC
CASSKDRAPNPYGYTF
>TRBJ2-1|TRBV5-1|TRBD2|few
TGCGCCAGCAGCTTAGCGGGAAGTGAGCAGTTCTTC
CASSLAGSEQFF
>TRBJ2-5|TRBV6-2/TRBV6-3|-|few
TGTGCCAGCAGTTCCTTGACACGAGATGAGACCCAGTACTTC
CASSSLTRDETQYF
>TRBJ2-2|TRBV6-1|TRBD2|-
TGTGCCAGCAGTGAATTCACTAGCGGGGGGGGCGTCGGGGAGCTGTTTTTT
CASSEFTSGGGVGELFF
>TRBJ2-3|TRBV4-1|-|-
TGCGACAGCAGCCAAGAGCAGGCGGATACGCAGTATTTT
CDSSQEQADTQYF
>TRBJ2-5|TRBV6-6|TRBD2|few
TGTGCCAGCACCGAGACCCTAGCGGGAGGGGAGACCCAGTACTTC
CASTETLAGGETQYF
>TRBJ2-2|TRBV12-3/TRBV12-4|-|many
TGTGCCAGCAGTTTGATGGACACCGGGGAGCTGTTTTTT
CASSLMDTGELFF
>TRBJ2-4|TRBV23-1|-|few
TGCGCCAGCAGCCCAAGGCACTGGGCCAAAAACATTCAGTACTTC
CASSPRHWAKNIQYF